One sample yielded the 32 T cell receptor beta chains listed below, sequenced in a study of blood T cell repertoires in COVID-19. The repertoire was sequenced with immunoSEQ multiplex PCR; TCRdb's copy has only in-frame clones and lacks some. This table holds under 250,000 clones, around 90% found once. The sample taken for sequencing was peripheral blood. The receptors shown here come from a man between 60 and 75 years old with COVID-19, enrolled during active disease.

The CDR3 nucleotides read TGTGCCAGCAGTTTAGGTCTCCTACGGGAAAACGAGCAGTTCTTC. Translated: CASSLGLLRENEQFF. The chain combines TRBV6-5 with TRBJ2-1; TRBD2 might be the D (5 bases). V was trimmed by 4 bases and J by 10 bases, leaving 20 bases between them. Germline loops: CDR1 MNHEY, CDR2 SVGAGI. The CDR3 is made up of 15 amino acids.

V is TRBV7-2 and J is TRBJ2-3, with 7 bases identical to TRBD2. Germline assignment: CDR1 SGHTA and CDR2 FQGNSA. After removal of 1 base from V and 13 bases from J, the junction contained 14 bases not matched to a gene. CDR3 size: 15 residues. CDR3 in amino acids: CASSLGVLAEYAKYF. The DNA of the CDR3 is TGTGCCAGCAGCTTAGGGGTCCTAGCGGAGTACGCGAAGTATTTT.

This chain's CDR3 is CASSIAGTGRETQYF. CDR3 DNA sequence: TGTGCCAGTAGTATAGCCGGGACAGGGAGGGAGACCCAGTACTTC. The chain joins TRBV19 to TRBJ2-5; 9 bases align to TRBD1. From germline, CDR1 is LNHDA and CDR2 SQIVND (reference sequence). Trimming removed 1 base from V and 5 bases from J; junction bases left unmatched: 5. This CDR3 contains 15 residues.

This chain joins TRBV28 and TRBJ2-2, with TRBD2 matching over 11 bases. With V trimmed by 6 bases and J by 6 bases, 6 bases remained unmatched. The CDR3 totals 15 residues. Germline CDR1 reads MDHEN; CDR2 reads SYDVKM. For the CDR3, the DNA is TGTGCCAGCAGATATAGCGGGAGGGCCGCCGGGGAGCTGTTTTTT. Its translation: CASRYSGRAAGELFF.

This clone was observed a few times. The V gene is TRBV7-2, the J gene TRBJ2-7, with 7 bases that match TRBD1. There are 14 residues in the CDR3. Germline V gene data show CDR1 as SGHTA and CDR2 as FQGNSA. The V segment lost 0 bases and the J segment 4 bases; nucleotides outside the gene matches: 3. The CDR3 loop reads CASSLATGVYEQYF. CDR3 coding DNA: TGTGCCAGCAGCTTAGCCACAGGGGTTTACGAGCAGTACTTC.

The gene calls are TRBV10-3 and TRBJ1-2; TRBD1 is a possible D gene (6 bases). V lost 2 bases to trimming and J lost 9 bases, with 13 bases between them. Germline loops: CDR1 ENHRY, CDR2 SYGVKD. The CDR3 consists of 13 residues. This CDR3 is CAISERSGVRYTF. The CDR3 nucleotides are TGTGCCATCAGTGAGAGATCAGGGGTCCGCTACACCTTC.

This clone was seen just once. V and J are TRBV5-5 and TRBJ1-5; D not resolved. V shed 0 bases and J shed 0 bases, with 7 bases lying between them. The CDR3 spans 15 residues. Germline CDR1 is SGHKS and CDR2 is YYEKEE (reference sequence). The CDR3 DNA is TGTGCCAGCAGCTTGGAACAGCATAGCAATCAGCCCCAGCATTTT. Protein: CASSLEQHSNQPQHF. Combining the CDR3 with reference TRBV5-5 and TRBJ1-5 gives the whole variable domain DAGVTQSPTHLIKTRGQQVTLRCSPISGHKSVSWYQQVLGQGPQFIFQYYEKEERGRGNFPDRFSARQFPNYSSELNVNALLLGDSALYLCASSLEQHSNQPQHFGDGTRLSIL.

As DNA, the CDR3 is TGTGCCAGCAGCTTAGGGGCCCGATCGCGGGACTATGGCTACACCTTC. This gives the protein CASSLGARSRDYGYTF. The chain is built from TRBV7-2 and TRBJ1-2; D unclear. V lost 1 base, J lost 3 bases, and 15 bases lay in between. Germline CDR1 and CDR2: SGHTA and FQGNSA. The CDR3 is 16 amino acids. Complete variable domain (other parts from reference TRBV7-2 and TRBJ1-2): GAGVSQSPSNKVTEKGKDVELRCDPISGHTALYWYRQSLGQGLEFLIYFQGNSAPDKSGLPSDRFSAERTGGSVSTLTIQRTQQEDSAVYLCASSLGARSRDYGYTFGSGTRLTVV.

The chain has TRBV10-2 and TRBJ2-7, with D maybe TRBD1 (6 bases). Trimming left V 0 bases short and J 5 bases short, with 11 bases between. The CDR3 totals 14 residues. Germline V gene sequence: CDR1 WSHSY, CDR2 SAAADI. The CDR3 nucleotides read TGCGCCAGCAGTGAGTCAGGCAGGGGTAACGAGCAGTACTTC. Protein product: CASSESGRGNEQYF.

The chain carries TRBV2 and TRBJ1-5; no firm D call. Germline-derived CDR1 and CDR2 are SNHLY and FYNNEI. The CDR3 spans 14 residues. Deletions cut 3 bases from V and 3 bases from J, with 9 bases between. The CDR3 loop is CASSDVRFNQPQHF. The CDR3 nucleotides read TGTGCCAGCAGTGATGTTCGTTTCAATCAGCCCCAGCATTTT.

V usage is TRBV4-1 and J usage is TRBJ2-7, with TRBD1 matching over 8 bases. Germline CDR1 MGHRA, CDR2 YSYEKL. CDR3 length: 17 residues. The trim removed 1 base at V and 5 bases at J, leaving 13 bases unmatched. DNA of the CDR3: TGCGCCAGCAGCCAAGTGCGCTCCGGGACAGGCGCGGACGAGCAGTACTTC. Translated: CASSQVRSGTGADEQYF.

This chain connects TRBV19 to TRBJ2-3, with 10 bases fitting TRBD2. Per germline, CDR1 LNHDA and CDR2 SQIVND (reference sequence). This CDR3 is 15 amino acids long. Trimming at V came to 1 base and at J to 4 bases, leaving 2 bases not matched to a gene. CDR3 bases: TGTGCCAGTAGTATAGCGAGCGGGGGGGCAGATACGCAGTATTTT. It specifies CASSIASGGADTQYF.

The J gene is TRBJ1-4, the V gene TRBV5-1; the match to TRBD1 covers 8 bases. The CDR3 runs to 17 residues. J was trimmed by 0 bases and V by 0 bases; bases with no gene match: 4. From germline, CDR1 is SGHRS and CDR2 YFSETQ. The CDR3 protein is CASSLGQGRATNEKLFF. In nucleotides, the CDR3 is TGCGCCAGCAGCTTGGGACAGGGGCGCGCAACTAATGAAAAACTGTTTTTT.

CDR3 in amino acids: CASSEVAAYEQYF. CDR3 in DNA: TGCGCCAGCAGTGAAGTGGCAGCCTACGAGCAGTACTTC. V usage is TRBV10-2 and J usage is TRBJ2-7; D is unclear. CDR1 is WSHSY, CDR2 SAAADI, per germline. The CDR3 has 13 amino acids. V lost 3 bases and J lost 2, with 8 bases in between.

The chain is built from TRBV4-2 and TRBJ2-6, with a weak D call TRBD1 (6 bases). The V gene's germline CDR1 is LGHNA and CDR2 YNFKEQ. The germline V and J ends were trimmed by 4 bases and 4 bases, with 17 bases remaining between them. This CDR3 has 17 residues. The CDR3 region has the DNA TGTGCCAGCAGCCCAAGATTTTCCGGGACAGGGGCCAACGTCCTGACTTTC. This sequence encodes CASSPRFSGTGANVLTF.

The chain joins TRBV10-3 to TRBJ1-1; a weak D match, TRBD1 (5 bases). V lost 6 bases, J lost 4 bases, and 15 bases lay in between. The CDR3 spans 14 residues. CDR1 is ENHRY and CDR2 is SYGVKD in the germline V gene. The CDR3 DNA reads TGTGCCATCAGCCCGTCCGGGGGAACCACTGAAGCTTTCTTT. Its protein is CAISPSGGTTEAFF.

V usage is TRBV7-8 and J usage is TRBJ2-1; 14 bases are a match to TRBD2. Looked up from germline, CDR1 is SGHVS and CDR2 is FQNEAQ. This CDR3 has 17 amino acids. Trimming at V came to 4 bases and at J to 2 bases, leaving 4 bases not matched to a gene. The CDR3 DNA reads as TGTGCCAGCAGCTCCTGGACTAGCGGGAGGACCTACAATGAGCAGTTCTTC. It translates to CASSSWTSGRTYNEQFF.

The CDR3: CASSLGQGLSSRGYTF. In nucleotides, the CDR3 is TGTGCCAGCAGCTTGGGACAGGGTTTGTCTTCGCGGGGCTACACCTTC. This chain connects TRBV11-2 to TRBJ1-2; 9 nucleotides align to TRBD1. CDR3 length equals 16 residues. J gave up 8 bases and V 3 bases, and 13 bases lay outside the gene matches. Germline CDR1 reads SGHAT; CDR2 reads FQNNGV.

This rearrangement joins TRBV5-4 to TRBJ1-2, with 8 positions matching TRBD1. Germline V lookup: CDR1 SGHNT, CDR2 YYREEE (reference sequence). CDR3 length: 16 residues. Trimming at V came to 0 bases and at J to 4 bases, leaving 8 bases not matched to a gene. CDR3 nucleotide sequence: TGTGCCAGCAGCTTGGCGCAGGGGGCTATTGGCTATGGCTACACCTTC. Translation: CASSLAQGAIGYGYTF.

The CDR3 nucleotides read TGTGCCAGTAGTCTGGGCGGGGGTTGGAACACTGAAGCTTTCTTT. Encoded protein: CASSLGGGWNTEAFF. This sequence joins TRBV19 and TRBJ1-1; perhaps TRBD1 as D (5 bases). Trimming shortened V by 5 bases and J by 1 base, and 14 bases separated the two germline ends. The CDR3 is made up of 15 amino acids. The germline V gene encodes CDR1 LNHDA and CDR2 SQIVND (reference sequence).

The chain recombines TRBV6-5 with TRBJ1-2; D remains ambiguous. Germline V gives CDR1 MNHEY, CDR2 SVGAGI. This CDR3 is built from 13 residues. Trimming took off 6 bases at V and 0 bases at J, with 8 bases between the two ends. The CDR3 coding sequence is TGTGCCAGCAGGAGATTAGCTAACTATGGCTACACCTTC. It codes for CASRRLANYGYTF.

The chain is built from TRBV19 and TRBJ1-2; no reliable D call. There are 13 residues in the CDR3. Trimming removed 6 bases from V and 8 bases from J, with 16 bases in between. CDR1 is LNHDA, CDR2 SQIVND, per germline (reference sequence). CDR3 loop: CASSPAVAGGYTF. In DNA form, the CDR3 reads TGTGCCAGTAGCCCCGCCGTAGCGGGGGGCTACACCTTC.

This chain connects TRBV15 to TRBJ1-6, with D perhaps matching TRBD1 (5 bases). CDR1 is LNHNV and CDR2 is YYDKDF in the germline V gene (reference sequence). Trimming shortened V by 0 bases and J by 8 bases, and 8 bases separated the two germline ends. The CDR3 has 14 amino acids. The CDR3 protein is CATSRDLGDSPLHF. The CDR3 DNA follows: TGTGCCACCAGCAGAGATTTAGGGGATTCACCCCTCCACTTT. Using reference TRBV15 and TRBJ1-6 for the parts outside the CDR3, the full variable domain is DAMVIQNPRYQVTQFGKPVTLSCSQTLNHNVMYWYQQKSSQAPKLLFHYYDKDFNNEADTPDNFQSRRPNTSFCFLDIRSPGLGDTAMYLCATSRDLGDSPLHFGNGTRLTVT.

The rearrangement joins TRBV27 to TRBJ2-1; 9 nucleotides agree with TRBD2. Germline loops: CDR1 MNHEY, CDR2 SMNVEV (reference sequence). The CDR3 spans 15 residues. V lost 3 bases to trimming and J lost 0 bases; unmatched junction nucleotides: 0. The CDR3 nucleotides read TGTGCCAGCAGTTTTAGCGGGAGCTCCTACAATGAGCAGTTCTTC. This gives the protein CASSFSGSSYNEQFF.

This chain links TRBV14 with TRBJ1-2; weak D call: TRBD1 (5 bases). Germline V CDR1 and CDR2: SGHDN, FVKESK. The ends were cut back, 5 bases at V and 8 bases at J, with 18 bases in the middle. The CDR3 sequence is 14 residues long. The CDR3 sequence is CASSRRQLAMGYTF. CDR3 nucleotide sequence: TGTGCCAGCAGCAGGAGACAGTTAGCAATGGGCTACACCTTC.

The chain employs TRBV7-9 and TRBJ1-3, with D unclear. V dropped 2 bases and J dropped 1 base, with 6 bases sitting between them. CDR1 and CDR2 (germline): SEHNR, FQNEAQ (reference sequence). CDR3 size: 14 residues. The CDR3 DNA follows: TGTGCCAGCAGCTTACGAGGTTCTGGAAACACCATATATTTT. It is translated as CASSLRGSGNTIYF.

The chain links TRBV21-1 to TRBJ1-4; TRBD1, as called in the table, went unchecked against the DNA. TRBV21-1 is shown as a pseudogene. CDR3 length: 14 residues. CDR3: CASSAPGTQGQLFF. The CDR3 coding sequence is TGTGCCAGCAGCGCCCCCGGGACACAGGGGCAACTGTTTTTT.

The chain employs TRBV6-1 and TRBJ1-6; 8 bases agree with TRBD1. The V gene end was trimmed by 4 bases and the J gene end by 2 bases; junction bases not matched to a gene: 4. There are 16 residues in the CDR3. In germline, CDR1 is MNHNS, CDR2 SASEGT. CDR3 nucleotides: TGTGCCAGCAGTGGGCGACAGGGGCCCTATAATTCACCCCTCCACTTT. Translating it yields CASSGRQGPYNSPLHF.

This chain uses TRBV9 with TRBJ2-1; tentatively, D is TRBD2 (5 bases). This CDR3 has 15 amino acids. The V gene lost 3 bases and the J gene lost 0 bases, with 10 bases spanning the gap. The germline CDR1 and CDR2 sequences are SGDLS and YYNGEE. In nucleotides, the CDR3 is TGTGCCAGCAGCGGAAGCGGTCTCTCCTACAATGAGCAGTTCTTC. Translation gives CASSGSGLSYNEQFF. Full variable domain (outside the CDR3, taken from reference TRBV9 and TRBJ2-1): DSGVTQTPKHLITATGQRVTLRCSPRSGDLSVYWYQQSLDQGLQFLIQYYNGEERAKGNILERFSAQQFPDLHSELNLSSLELGDSALYFCASSGSGLSYNEQFFGPGTRLTVL.

This rearrangement joins TRBV20-1 to TRBJ2-1, with 7 positions matching TRBD2. This CDR3 comprises 14 residues. CDR1 and CDR2 (germline): DFQATT, SNEGSKA (reference sequence). V shed 3 bases and J 3 bases; nucleotides not matched to a gene: 5. The CDR3 is CSASIASGYNEQFF. The DNA for the CDR3 is TGCAGTGCTAGTATCGCTAGCGGCTACAATGAGCAGTTCTTC.

This rearrangement joins TRBV6-6 to TRBJ2-2; 8 bases are shared with TRBD1. The V segment lost 1 base and the J segment 10 bases; nucleotides outside the gene matches: 8. The CDR3 extends over 15 amino acids. The germline gives CDR1 MNHNY, CDR2 SVGAGI (reference sequence). The CDR3 region is CASSYYQGASPELFF. In DNA, the CDR3 is TGTGCCAGCAGTTACTACCAGGGGGCAAGTCCGGAGCTGTTTTTT.

The V and J genes are TRBV5-1 and TRBJ2-1; D is uncertain. Trimming took off 0 bases at V and 7 bases at J, with 14 bases between the two ends. The CDR3 covers 15 residues. In germline, CDR1 is SGHRS, CDR2 YFSETQ. CDR3 in DNA: TGCGCCAGCAGCTTGGGACATTCTCTACTGAATGAGCAGTTCTTC. It translates to CASSLGHSLLNEQFF.